Following are 15 T cell receptor beta chains from one sample sequenced in a study of blood T cell repertoires in COVID-19. Repertoires were generated with immunoSEQ multiplex PCR, while TCRdb's copy carries only in-frame clones and drops some. Counted here are fewer than 250,000 clones, around 86% occurring once; the ten biggest clones make up under 30%. The sample was PBMCs or T cells enriched from blood (not recorded which). These receptors came from a woman aged 40 to 50 in a cohort exposed to, infected with or recovered from COVID-19 (not recorded which).

This clone has more than one count but fewer than ten. The chain has TRBV5-1 and TRBJ2-7, with TRBD1 matching over 7 bases. The CDR3 sequence is 15 residues long. With V trimmed by 0 bases and J by 7 bases, 10 bases remained unmatched. Looked up from germline, CDR1 is SGHRS and CDR2 is YFSETQ. CDR3 bases: TGCGCCAGCAGCTTGGATCTCCAGACAGGGCGAGAGCAGTACTTC. This codes for CASSLDLQTGREQYF.

The chain combines TRBV3-1 (or the pseudogene TRBV3-2) with TRBJ2-3; TRBD2 matches at 12 bases. The germline gives CDR1 LGHDT, CDR2 YNNKEL (reference sequence). The CDR3 has 17 residues. The ends lost 5 bases at V and 0 bases at J; junction bases unmatched: 6. CDR3 loop: CASSSPGLAGSTDTQYF. The DNA of the CDR3 is TGTGCCAGCAGCTCGCCGGGACTAGCGGGTAGCACAGATACGCAGTATTTT.

The genes are TRBV15 and TRBJ1-5; maybe TRBD1 (5 bases). Germline CDR1 reads LNHNV; CDR2 reads YYDKDF (reference sequence). This CDR3 contains 15 residues. Trimming removed 1 base from V and 1 base from J, with 8 bases in between. Here the CDR3 DNA reads TGTGCCACCAGCAGAGGGAGGGGAAGCAATCAGCCCCAGCATTTT. Its translation is CATSRGRGSNQPQHF.

The genes are TRBV14 and TRBJ1-4; 9 bases map to TRBD1. Unmatched junction bases numbered 6, after V lost 7 bases and J lost 3 bases. The CDR3 length is 15 residues. Germline CDR1 is SGHDN and CDR2 is FVKESK. CDR3 in amino acids: CASTPGQGPNEKLFF. The CDR3 region has the DNA TGTGCCAGCACCCCGGGACAGGGACCTAATGAAAAACTGTTTTTT.

The chain combines TRBV19 with TRBJ2-1; TRBD2 aligns across 9 bases. Germline trimming cut 7 bases from V and 6 bases from J; bases unmatched to any gene: 7. CDR1 LNHDA and CDR2 SQIVND come from the germline V gene (reference sequence). The CDR3 spans 14 residues. DNA for the CDR3: TGTGCCAGTACCGTGACTAGCGGTCCCAATGAGCAGTTCTTC. Its translation is CASTVTSGPNEQFF.

The chain couples TRBV5-6 to TRBJ2-7; D is ambiguous. V gave up 0 bases and J gave up 3 bases, with 7 bases separating them. The germline gives CDR1 SGHDT, CDR2 YYEEEE. This CDR3 has 13 residues. The chain's CDR3 is CASSLGRHYEQYF. The CDR3 DNA follows: TGTGCCAGCAGCTTGGGCAGACACTACGAGCAGTACTTC.

This chain connects TRBV7-6 to TRBJ2-2, with TRBD2 identical over 9 bases. The length of the CDR3 is 17 residues. Losses at the gene ends were 7 bases for V and 4 bases for J; bases not matched to a gene: 13. From germline, CDR1 is SGHVS and CDR2 FNYEAQ. The CDR3: CASTNPGGGGATGELFF. In nucleotides, the CDR3 is TGTGCCAGCACCAACCCCGGGGGCGGGGGGGCCACCGGGGAGCTGTTTTTT.

The CDR3 here is CASSQGGSPLHF. DNA of the CDR3: TGTGCCAGCAGCCAAGGGGGTTCACCCCTCCACTTT. The rearrangement joins TRBV5-4 to TRBJ1-6, with D possibly matching TRBD1 (6 bases). The CDR3 consists of 12 residues. Germline-derived CDR1 and CDR2 are SGHNT and YYREEE (reference sequence). V was pared by 4 bases and J by 9 bases, with 8 bases between.

The rearrangement uses TRBV9 and TRBJ2-1; no firm D call. The CDR3 length is 15 residues. V lost 0 bases and J 3 bases, leaving 10 bases between the germline ends. The germline gives CDR1 SGDLS, CDR2 YYNGEE. The CDR3 is CASSVDQQRYNEQFF. The CDR3 coding sequence is TGTGCCAGCAGCGTAGACCAGCAGCGCTACAATGAGCAGTTCTTC.

The rearrangement joins TRBV28 to TRBJ1-1; tentatively, D is TRBD1 (6 bases). The CDR3 length is 13 residues. Trimming took 6 bases from V and 2 from J, leaving 10 bases between them. CDR1 MDHEN and CDR2 SYDVKM come from the germline V gene. CDR3 in amino acids: CASRPGANTEAFF. As DNA, the CDR3 is TGTGCCAGCAGGCCAGGGGCTAACACTGAAGCTTTCTTT. The whole variable domain, filled in from reference TRBV28 and TRBJ1-1, reads DVKVTQSSRYLVKRTGEKVFLECVQDMDHENMFWYRQDPGLGLRLIYFSYDVKMKEKGDIPEGYSVSREKKERFSLILESASTNQTSMYLCASRPGANTEAFFGQGTRLTVV.

The rearrangement links TRBV2 to TRBJ1-2; 12 bases fit TRBD1. Trimming at V came to 4 bases and at J to 3 bases, leaving 9 bases not matched to a gene. Germline lookup yields CDR1 SNHLY and CDR2 FYNNEI. The CDR3 totals 17 residues. This CDR3 is CASSGIGTGGMDYGYTF. CDR3 DNA: TGTGCCAGCAGTGGAATCGGGACAGGGGGCATGGACTATGGCTACACCTTC. Variable domain in full (rest from reference TRBV2 and TRBJ1-2): EPEVTQTPSHQVTQMGQEVILRCVPISNHLYFYWYRQILGQKVEFLVSFYNNEISEKSEIFDDQFSVERPDGSNFTLKIRSTKLEDSAMYFCASSGIGTGGMDYGYTFGSGTRLTVV.

The V gene is TRBV27, the J gene TRBJ2-2; 7 bases map to TRBD2. The germline V gene has CDR1 MNHEY and CDR2 SMNVEV (reference sequence). The CDR3 runs 15 residues. The V and J ends lost 5 bases and 8 bases, in that order; junction bases with no gene match: 11. The CDR3 sequence is CASSPQLALRGELFF. CDR3 bases: TGTGCCAGCAGTCCCCAACTAGCGCTCCGGGGGGAGCTGTTTTTT.

The chain joins TRBV29-1 to TRBJ1-5, with D possibly TRBD1 on 5 matching bases. V was shortened by 4 bases and J by 6 bases, with 13 bases between the two germline ends. CDR1 is SQVTM and CDR2 is ANQGSEA in the germline V gene. The CDR3 runs 13 residues. The CDR3 sequence: CSVVRRVSQPQHF. CDR3 bases: TGCAGCGTTGTTCGCAGGGTCAGTCAGCCCCAGCATTTT.

The CDR3 DNA follows: TGCGCCAGCAGCCAAGATAGGACACCATCCTACGAGCAGTACTTC. Its protein is CASSQDRTPSYEQYF. This sequence joins TRBV4-1 and TRBJ2-7, with D maybe TRBD1 (5 bases). Trimming took off 0 bases at V and 1 base at J, with 10 bases between the two ends. Per germline, CDR1 MGHRA and CDR2 YSYEKL. The CDR3 runs 15 residues.

In this sample, this clone turned up once. The rearrangement links TRBV13 to TRBJ2-1; TRBD1 is a possible D gene (6 bases). The CDR3 runs to 14 residues. The germline V and J ends were trimmed by 1 base and 5 bases, with 9 bases remaining between them. Germline CDR1 is PRHDT and CDR2 is FYEKMQ (reference sequence). The CDR3 here is CASSLDGTNNEQFF. CDR3 nucleotide sequence: TGTGCCAGCAGCTTAGACGGGACAAACAATGAGCAGTTCTTC.